The rows below give T cell receptor beta chains drawn from one sample of a study of T cells in Graves' hyperthyroidism and ophthalmopathy. TCRdb used MiXCR to reprocess the multiplex PCR reads, holding one entry per CDR3 protein. The sample records about 300,000 distinct CDR3 sequences, about an eighth being singletons. Sequenced input: blood. The receptors were sampled from a woman in her thirties or forties with Graves' hyperthyroidism. The CDR3 runs from the conserved cysteine through the conserved F or W. The order of the fields is clone size, J gene, V gene, D gene, CDR3 DNA, CDR3 protein. D genes are given only for firm matches. Expanded clones are given a class, and other clones once, few, many or no size at all.

clone size: once; J gene: TRBJ2-5; V gene: TRBV12-3/TRBV12-4; D gene: TRBD2; CDR3 DNA: TGTGCCAGCAGTTTCCCCGGACTAGCGGGAGTGCAGACCCAGTACTTC; CDR3 protein: CASSFPGLAGVQTQYF
clone size: many; J gene: TRBJ2-7; V gene: TRBV5-1; D gene: .; CDR3 DNA: TGCGCCAGCAGCTTGGATGGGGACCCGGCCTACGAGCAGTACTTC; CDR3 protein: CASSLDGDPAYEQYF
clone size: many; J gene: TRBJ2-5; V gene: TRBV11-2; D gene: .; CDR3 DNA: TGTGCCAGCAGCTTGGGGCTAGGGCGAGAAGAGACCCAGTACTTC; CDR3 protein: CASSLGLGREETQYF
clone size: .; J gene: TRBJ2-7; V gene: TRBV7-2; D gene: .; CDR3 DNA: TGTGCCAGCAGCTTAGGCAGGGCATCCTACGAGCAGTACTTC; CDR3 protein: CASSLGRASYEQYF
clone size: many; J gene: TRBJ1-1; V gene: TRBV28; D gene: .; CDR3 DNA: TGTGCCAGCATCCTGGCGGGTGGTGGTATGAACACTGAAGCTTTCTTT; CDR3 protein: CASILAGGGMNTEAFF
clone size: many; J gene: TRBJ2-7; V gene: TRBV28; D gene: TRBD1; CDR3 DNA: TGTGCCAGCAGTCCCACAGGGGACTACGAGCAGTACTTC; CDR3 protein: CASSPTGDYEQYF
clone size: many; J gene: TRBJ2-1; V gene: TRBV20-1; D gene: .; CDR3 DNA: TGCAGTGCAACCCCGGACGCCAGCTCCTACAATGAGCAGTTCTTC; CDR3 protein: CSATPDASSYNEQFF
clone size: few; J gene: TRBJ1-2; V gene: TRBV18; D gene: .; CDR3 DNA: TGTGCCAGCTCACCTGGGGCCAGGCTAGGGGCCTATGGCTACACCTTC; CDR3 protein: CASSPGARLGAYGYTF
clone size: once; J gene: TRBJ2-5; V gene: TRBV29-1; D gene: TRBD2; CDR3 DNA: TGCAGCGTTAGCGGGGCCGAAGAGACCCAGTACTTC; CDR3 protein: CSVSGAEETQYF
clone size: .; J gene: TRBJ1-2; V gene: TRBV19; D gene: .; CDR3 DNA: TGTGCCAGTAGCCTAGGAATTTGGGGCTACACCTTC; CDR3 protein: CASSLGIWGYTF
clone size: .; J gene: TRBJ1-2; V gene: TRBV15; D gene: .; CDR3 DNA: TGTGCCACCAGCAGAGGCGGCAGCTATGGCTACACCTTC; CDR3 protein: CATSRGGSYGYTF
clone size: many; J gene: TRBJ1-5; V gene: TRBV12-3/TRBV12-4; D gene: .; CDR3 DNA: TGTGCCAGCAGCCGGACAGTGGGTAGGAATCAGCCCCAGCATTTT; CDR3 protein: CASSRTVGRNQPQHF
clone size: few; J gene: TRBJ1-5; V gene: TRBV20-1; D gene: TRBD1; CDR3 DNA: TGCAGTGCTTGGGGACAGGGGACGCCCCAGCATTTT; CDR3 protein: CSAWGQGTPQHF
clone size: many; J gene: TRBJ2-1; V gene: TRBV3-1; D gene: TRBD2; CDR3 DNA: TGTGCCAGCAGCCATCTAGCGGGCCACAATGAGCAGTTCTTC; CDR3 protein: CASSHLAGHNEQFF
clone size: many; J gene: TRBJ2-3; V gene: TRBV11-2; D gene: .; CDR3 DNA: TGTGCCAGCAGCCCCATCAGGGGGGGACCCACAGATACGCAGTATTTT; CDR3 protein: CASSPIRGGPTDTQYF
clone size: many; J gene: TRBJ1-4; V gene: TRBV2; D gene: .; CDR3 DNA: TGTGCCAGCACCAAACCGGGGGAAAAACTGTTTTTT; CDR3 protein: CASTKPGEKLFF
clone size: .; J gene: TRBJ2-7; V gene: TRBV24-1; D gene: TRBD1; CDR3 DNA: TGTGCCACCAGTGGAACAGGGGACTACGAGCAGTACTTC; CDR3 protein: CATSGTGDYEQYF
clone size: many; J gene: TRBJ2-7; V gene: TRBV28; D gene: TRBD2; CDR3 DNA: TGTGCCAGCAGTTTAACTAGCGGCCCCTACGAGCAGTACTTC; CDR3 protein: CASSLTSGPYEQYF
clone size: many; J gene: TRBJ1-4; V gene: TRBV3-1; D gene: .; CDR3 DNA: TGTGCCAGCAGCCAAGATCCCAAGGGGAGCGGCAATGAAAAACTGTTTTTT; CDR3 protein: CASSQDPKGSGNEKLFF
clone size: many; J gene: TRBJ2-5; V gene: TRBV2; D gene: TRBD2; CDR3 DNA: TGTGCCAGCGCTGCAACTAGCGGGGCCTCAGGAGAGACCCAGTACTTC; CDR3 protein: CASAATSGASGETQYF
clone size: many; J gene: TRBJ1-6; V gene: TRBV30; D gene: TRBD1; CDR3 DNA: TGTGCCTGGACGGACAGGCCGAATTCACCCCTCCACTTT; CDR3 protein: CAWTDRPNSPLHF
clone size: .; J gene: TRBJ2-7; V gene: TRBV5-6; D gene: TRBD2; CDR3 DNA: TGTGCCAGCAGCTTAGGCGGGAGCTTCTACGAGCAGTACTTC; CDR3 protein: CASSLGGSFYEQYF
clone size: many; J gene: TRBJ2-1; V gene: TRBV7-6; D gene: .; CDR3 DNA: TGTGCCAGCAGCTTAGTGGTTCATGAGCAGTTCTTC; CDR3 protein: CASSLVVHEQFF
clone size: .; J gene: TRBJ2-3; V gene: TRBV30; D gene: .; CDR3 DNA: TGTGCCTGGAGTTGGCTAGCAGGAACAGATACGCAGTATTTT; CDR3 protein: CAWSWLAGTDTQYF
clone size: many; J gene: TRBJ2-3; V gene: TRBV20-1; D gene: .; CDR3 DNA: TGCAGTGCTAGATTGGGACGCACAGATACGCAGTATTTT; CDR3 protein: CSARLGRTDTQYF
clone size: .; J gene: TRBJ2-1; V gene: TRBV5-6; D gene: TRBD2; CDR3 DNA: TGTGCCAGCGGCTTGGGGGAACCCGGGAGGGAGTACAACGAGCAGTTCTTC; CDR3 protein: CASGLGEPGREYNEQFF
clone size: .; J gene: TRBJ1-1; V gene: TRBV20-1; D gene: .; CDR3 DNA: TGCAGTGCTAGGAGGGGGGCGGACACTGAAGCTTTCTTT; CDR3 protein: CSARRGADTEAFF
clone size: many; J gene: TRBJ1-1; V gene: TRBV5-6; D gene: .; CDR3 DNA: TGTGCCAGCAGCCCCTTTTCGTTTCGGGGTGAAGCTTTCTTT; CDR3 protein: CASSPFSFRGEAFF
clone size: .; J gene: TRBJ1-3; V gene: TRBV7-6; D gene: .; CDR3 DNA: TGTGCCAGCAGCCCTAGGCTTACAGACTCTGGAAACACCATATATTTT; CDR3 protein: CASSPRLTDSGNTIYF
clone size: many; J gene: TRBJ2-3; V gene: TRBV20-1; D gene: .; CDR3 DNA: TGCAGTGCTAGAATACAGCGGAGCACAGATACGCAGTATTTT; CDR3 protein: CSARIQRSTDTQYF
clone size: .; J gene: TRBJ2-7; V gene: TRBV20-1; D gene: TRBD1; CDR3 DNA: TGCAGTGCTAGGGGGGCGACAGGGGGCTCCTACGAGCAGTACTTC; CDR3 protein: CSARGATGGSYEQYF
clone size: few; J gene: TRBJ2-2; V gene: TRBV7-6; D gene: .; CDR3 DNA: TGTGCCAGCAGCTTTCTCGGGAACACCGGGGAACTGTTTTTT; CDR3 protein: CASSFLGNTGELFF
clone size: few; J gene: TRBJ2-7; V gene: TRBV11-3; D gene: .; CDR3 DNA: TGTGCCAGCAGCACCCGCATAGCGGAGTACTACGAGCAGTACTTC; CDR3 protein: CASSTRIAEYYEQYF
clone size: few; J gene: TRBJ2-1; V gene: TRBV19; D gene: TRBD2; CDR3 DNA: TGTGCCAGTAGTGATCCTCCAGCGGGGTTCAATGAGCAGTTCTTC; CDR3 protein: CASSDPPAGFNEQFF
clone size: .; J gene: TRBJ1-1; V gene: TRBV9; D gene: TRBD1; CDR3 DNA: TGTGCCAGCAGCGCGACAGGGAGAAGAGAAGCTTTCTTT; CDR3 protein: CASSATGRREAFF
clone size: many; J gene: TRBJ1-2; V gene: TRBV12-3/TRBV12-4; D gene: .; CDR3 DNA: TGTGCCAGCAGTTTATCAACAAGTGGCTACACCTTC; CDR3 protein: CASSLSTSGYTF
clone size: many; J gene: TRBJ1-5; V gene: TRBV28; D gene: TRBD1; CDR3 DNA: TGTGCCAGCAGTTTATGGGACAGGGATCAGCCCCAGCATTTT; CDR3 protein: CASSLWDRDQPQHF
clone size: many; J gene: TRBJ1-4; V gene: TRBV6-5; D gene: .; CDR3 DNA: TGTGCCAGCAGTTACTCAGGCCAGCCTAATGAAAAACTGTTTTTT; CDR3 protein: CASSYSGQPNEKLFF
clone size: few; J gene: TRBJ1-1; V gene: TRBV27; D gene: .; CDR3 DNA: TGTGCCAGCAGTTCCTCGAAGACGGCCCTGAACACTGAAGCTTTCTTT; CDR3 protein: CASSSSKTALNTEAFF
clone size: many; J gene: TRBJ2-7; V gene: TRBV2; D gene: .; CDR3 DNA: TGTGCCAGCGTACTCGCAGGGAAGTACGAGCAGTACTTC; CDR3 protein: CASVLAGKYEQYF
clone size: many; J gene: TRBJ2-1; V gene: TRBV3-1; D gene: .; CDR3 DNA: TGTGCCAGCAGCCCAACGCGCAATGAGCAGTTCTTC; CDR3 protein: CASSPTRNEQFF